The rows below give T cell receptor beta chains drawn from one sample of a study of shared clonotypes between healthy human individuals. The method was immunoSEQ multiplex PCR; TCRdb's version includes in-frame clones alone and lacks a portion of them. The table has approximately 1.4 million clones, under 99% seen once. Sequenced sample: naive CD4+ T cells sorted from blood. These receptor sequences come from a man under 40 in good health. Both conserved end residues are part of each CDR3.

CDR3aa: CASSLASGRVEETQYF
j_gene: TRBJ2-5
v_gene: TRBV5-4

CDR3aa: CSVGRQSANYGYTF
j_gene: TRBJ1-2
v_gene: TRBV29-1

CDR3aa: CAWSVIVLNTEAFF
j_gene: TRBJ1-1
v_gene: TRBV30

CDR3aa: CASSGAQGTDTQYF
j_gene: TRBJ2-3
v_gene: TRBV9

CDR3aa: CASVPLAGYYNEQFF
j_gene: TRBJ2-1
v_gene: TRBV7-2

CDR3aa: CASMGQAGYGYTF
j_gene: TRBJ1-2
v_gene: TRBV6-1

CDR3aa: CASRASGSSYEQYF
j_gene: TRBJ2-7
v_gene: TRBV28

CDR3aa: CASSQGQGSSYEQYF
j_gene: TRBJ2-7
v_gene: TRBV14

CDR3aa: CASSLGESSGNTIYF
j_gene: TRBJ1-3
v_gene: TRBV11-2

CDR3aa: CASSPDGHANTGELFF
j_gene: TRBJ2-2
v_gene: TRBV11-2

CDR3aa: CTLEPVNHLYEQYF
j_gene: TRBJ2-7
v_gene: TRBV12-2

CDR3aa: CASRDGGQGAGAWGTQYF
j_gene: TRBJ2-5
v_gene: TRBV27

CDR3aa: CASSPTGTASGYTF
j_gene: TRBJ1-2
v_gene: TRBV27

CDR3aa: CASSSGDTTNYGYTF
j_gene: TRBJ1-2
v_gene: TRBV28

CDR3aa: CATSRDLGDEQFF
j_gene: TRBJ2-1
v_gene: TRBV15

CDR3aa: CASSRERHEKLFF
j_gene: TRBJ1-4
v_gene: TRBV7-8

CDR3aa: CASSGRTLSGNTIYF
j_gene: TRBJ1-3
v_gene: TRBV9

CDR3aa: CAISPGVSTEAFF
j_gene: TRBJ1-1
v_gene: TRBV10-3

CDR3aa: CASSIDGANTIYF
j_gene: TRBJ1-3
v_gene: TRBV5-1

CDR3aa: CASSLTGPNTGELFF
j_gene: TRBJ2-2
v_gene: TRBV27

CDR3aa: CASSPQGEETQYF
j_gene: TRBJ2-5
v_gene: TRBV4-1

CDR3aa: CASSLGGTRQETQYF
j_gene: TRBJ2-5
v_gene: TRBV5-1

CDR3aa: CASSVAPRETQYF
j_gene: TRBJ2-5
v_gene: TRBV9

CDR3aa: CASSLGDRTFSYEQYF
j_gene: TRBJ2-7
v_gene: TRBV5-8

CDR3aa: CASSLVKGISYEQYF
j_gene: TRBJ2-7
v_gene: TRBV28

CDR3aa: CASSPLRDSNEKLFF
j_gene: TRBJ1-4
v_gene: TRBV18

CDR3aa: CASSLGLGTANTGELFF
j_gene: TRBJ2-2
v_gene: TRBV27

CDR3aa: CASTPTPGEGEQYF
j_gene: TRBJ2-7
v_gene: TRBV10-2

CDR3aa: CASSTESSGNTIYF
j_gene: TRBJ1-3
v_gene: TRBV7-3

CDR3aa: CASSSGLAGVSNEQFF
j_gene: TRBJ2-1
v_gene: TRBV5-1

CDR3aa: CASSQSPRSSMSNQPQHF
j_gene: TRBJ1-5
v_gene: TRBV16

CDR3aa: CASSPGSGSLDTGELFF
j_gene: TRBJ2-2
v_gene: TRBV18

CDR3aa: CASRSGGGTDTQYF
j_gene: TRBJ2-3
v_gene: TRBV5-1

CDR3aa: CASSPAGGGLAGSWDNEQFF
j_gene: TRBJ2-1
v_gene: TRBV5-1

CDR3aa: CASSTTSGITDTQYF
j_gene: TRBJ2-3
v_gene: TRBV9

CDR3aa: CASSSHTLDTQYF
j_gene: TRBJ2-3
v_gene: TRBV7-9

CDR3aa: CASSLGGRVITEAFF
j_gene: TRBJ1-1
v_gene: TRBV5-5

CDR3aa: CASSSKLSTRGQPYNEQFF
j_gene: TRBJ2-1
v_gene: TRBV6-4

CDR3aa: CASSAGGGDEETQYF
j_gene: TRBJ2-5
v_gene: TRBV25-1

CDR3aa: CASSLGAGTSGSRRETQYF
j_gene: TRBJ2-5
v_gene: TRBV7-8

CDR3aa: CASMGGYEQYF
j_gene: TRBJ2-7
v_gene: TRBV6-6

CDR3aa: CSVDQLAGGGEQFF
j_gene: TRBJ2-1
v_gene: TRBV29-1

CDR3aa: CASSSFLGLAANTGELFF
j_gene: TRBJ2-2
v_gene: TRBV7-9

CDR3aa: CASSSYQGYEQYF
j_gene: TRBJ2-7
v_gene: TRBV7-3

CDR3aa: CASSFQGGVKDYEQYF
j_gene: TRBJ2-7
v_gene: TRBV18

CDR3aa: CASSTVGTEETQYF
j_gene: TRBJ2-5
v_gene: TRBV7-6

CDR3aa: CAIKVASDQAYEQYF
j_gene: TRBJ2-7
v_gene: TRBV10-3

CDR3aa: CASSLNAGVEQYF
j_gene: TRBJ2-7
v_gene: TRBV5-1

CDR3aa: CASTVGQGGGELFF
j_gene: TRBJ2-2
v_gene: TRBV28

CDR3aa: CASSFSGLEQFF
j_gene: TRBJ2-1
v_gene: TRBV7-9

CDR3aa: CASSVALPTSGRLGTYEQYF
j_gene: TRBJ2-7
v_gene: TRBV9

CDR3aa: CASSWGQGYGYTF
j_gene: TRBJ1-2
v_gene: TRBV7-6

CDR3aa: CASRSDSLDEQYF
j_gene: TRBJ2-7
v_gene: TRBV2

CDR3aa: CAISYKKNTEAFF
j_gene: TRBJ1-1
v_gene: TRBV10-3